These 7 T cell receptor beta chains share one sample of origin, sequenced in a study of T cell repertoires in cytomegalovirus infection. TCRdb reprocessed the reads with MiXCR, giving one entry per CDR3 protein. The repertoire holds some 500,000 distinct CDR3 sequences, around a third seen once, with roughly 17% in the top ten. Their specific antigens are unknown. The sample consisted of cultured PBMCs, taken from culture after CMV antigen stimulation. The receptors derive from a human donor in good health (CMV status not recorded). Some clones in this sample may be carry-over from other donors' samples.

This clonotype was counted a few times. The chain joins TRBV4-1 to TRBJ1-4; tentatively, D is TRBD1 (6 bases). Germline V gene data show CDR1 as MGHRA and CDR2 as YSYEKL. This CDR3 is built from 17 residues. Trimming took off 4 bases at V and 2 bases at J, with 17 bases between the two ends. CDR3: CASSPPLGQSTNEKLFF. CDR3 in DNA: TGCGCCAGCAGCCCGCCGCTCGGACAGAGCACTAATGAAAAACTGTTTTTT.

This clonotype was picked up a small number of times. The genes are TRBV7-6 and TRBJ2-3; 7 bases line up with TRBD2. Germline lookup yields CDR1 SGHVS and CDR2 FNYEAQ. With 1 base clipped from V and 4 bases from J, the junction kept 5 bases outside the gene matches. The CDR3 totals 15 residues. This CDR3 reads CASSLGWEGADTQYF. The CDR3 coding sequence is TGTGCCAGCAGCTTAGGGTGGGAGGGCGCAGATACGCAGTATTTT. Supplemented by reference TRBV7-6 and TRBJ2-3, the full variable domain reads GAGVSQSPRYKVTKRGQDVALRCDPISGHVSLYWYRQALGQGPEFLTYFNYEAQQDKSGLPNDRFSAERPEGSISTLTIQRTEQRDSAMYRCASSLGWEGADTQYFGPGTRLTVL.

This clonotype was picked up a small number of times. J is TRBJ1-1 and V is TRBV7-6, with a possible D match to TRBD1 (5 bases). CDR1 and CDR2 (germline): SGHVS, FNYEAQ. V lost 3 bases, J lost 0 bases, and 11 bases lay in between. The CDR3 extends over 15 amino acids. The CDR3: CASSFILGVNTEAFF. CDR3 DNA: TGTGCCAGCAGCTTTATCTTAGGGGTGAACACTGAAGCTTTCTTT.

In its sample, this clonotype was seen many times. CDR3 in DNA: TGTGCCAGCAGCCCCCGTCCCACGGACCTAGGGCAGTTCTTC. This sequence encodes CASSPRPTDLGQFF. The V call is TRBV7-8, the J call TRBJ2-1; D unresolved. Germline V CDR1 and CDR2: SGHVS, FQNEAQ. The CDR3 sequence is 14 residues long. Trimming removed 5 bases from V and 12 bases from J, with 20 bases in between.

The CDR3 DNA reads as TGTGCCAGCAGCCGCGGCGGTGAAGACTATGGCTACACCTTC. This sequence encodes CASSRGGEDYGYTF. The chain joins TRBV7-6 to TRBJ1-2, with D unclear. Germline CDR1 reads SGHVS; CDR2 reads FNYEAQ. V was trimmed by 5 bases and J by 3 bases, leaving 13 bases between them. This CDR3 has 14 residues.

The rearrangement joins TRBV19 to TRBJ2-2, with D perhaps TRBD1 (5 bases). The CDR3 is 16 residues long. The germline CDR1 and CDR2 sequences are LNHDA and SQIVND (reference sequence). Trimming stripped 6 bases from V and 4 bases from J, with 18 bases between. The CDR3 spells CASRPLDSPGTGELFF. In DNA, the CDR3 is TGTGCCAGTAGGCCACTTGACAGCCCGGGCACCGGGGAGCTGTTTTTT. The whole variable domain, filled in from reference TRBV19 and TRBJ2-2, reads DGGITQSPKYLFRKEGQNVTLSCEQNLNHDAMYWYRQDPGQGLRLIYYSQIVNDFQKGDIAEGYSVSREKKESFPLTVTSAQKNPTAFYLCASRPLDSPGTGELFFGEGSRLTVL.

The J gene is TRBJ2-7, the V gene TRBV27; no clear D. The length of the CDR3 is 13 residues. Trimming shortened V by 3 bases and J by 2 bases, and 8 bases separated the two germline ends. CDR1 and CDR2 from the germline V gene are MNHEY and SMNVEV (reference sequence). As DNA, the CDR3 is TGTGCCAGCAGTTTGAGCAGGACCTACGAGCAGTACTTC. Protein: CASSLSRTYEQYF.